The T cell receptor (beta chain) described here comes from a study of T cell clones after liver transplantation. Study background: HCV positivity affected three of eight recipients; the rest lacked autoimmune or viral indications. Study-wide points: Circulating graft-donor-reactive CD4 TCRbeta sequences fell significantly post-transplant in most of the 8 subjects.

This clone was seen just once. The antigen remains undetermined. Method: immunoSEQ multiplex PCR; TCRdb's copy keeps in-frame clones and lacks some. This table holds roughly 50,000 clones, 70% to 85% found once. Thawed unstimulated PBMCs were FACS-sorted by CD3, CD4 and CD8 into two populations. V was cut by 0 bases and J by 0 bases, with 3 bases left in between. This CDR3 region has 13 residues. CDR1 LNHNV and CDR2 YYDKDF come from the germline V gene (reference sequence). The specimen was CD4+ T cells from blood, collected before liver transplant. The TCR was taken from a human donor who received a liver transplant. The J gene is TRBJ2-7, the V gene TRBV15, with D unresolved. This CDR3 reads CATSRDPSYEQYF. CDR3 in DNA: TGTGCCACCAGCAGAGACCCCTCCTACGAGCAGTACTTC. The variable domain in full, completed from reference TRBV15 and TRBJ2-7, reads DAMVIQNPRYQVTQFGKPVTLSCSQTLNHNVMYWYQQKSSQAPKLLFHYYDKDFNNEADTPDNFQSRRPNTSFCFLDIRSPGLGDTAMYLCATSRDPSYEQYFGPGTRLTVT.